A single sample is the source of the 27 T cell receptor beta chains below, sequenced in a study of blood T cell repertoires in COVID-19. TCRdb keeps only in-frame clones here, not all; method: immunoSEQ multiplex PCR. The data contain 250,000 to 350,000 clones, under 90% of them seen just once; the ten biggest clones take up less than 3%. Sample: PBMCs or T cells enriched from blood (not recorded which). All receptors derive from a woman between 45 and 60 years old who had been exposed to COVID-19.

The chain is built from TRBV2 and TRBJ1-5; unclear D gene. Trimming cost V 0 bases and J 2 bases, with 11 bases left between them. Per the germline V gene, CDR1 is SNHLY and CDR2 is FYNNEI. This CDR3 comprises 16 residues. The chain's CDR3 is CASSEAEGRGNQPQHF. DNA for the CDR3: TGTGCCAGCAGTGAAGCAGAGGGTAGAGGCAATCAGCCCCAGCATTTT. Together with reference TRBV2 and TRBJ1-5, the CDR3 gives the full variable domain: EPEVTQTPSHQVTQMGQEVILRCVPISNHLYFYWYRQILGQKVEFLVSFYNNEISEKSEIFDDQFSVERPDGSNFTLKIRSTKLEDSAMYFCASSEAEGRGNQPQHFGDGTRLSIL.

This sequence joins TRBV6-1 and TRBJ1-3, with TRBD1 as a possible D gene (6 bases). Germline V CDR1 and CDR2: MNHNS, SASEGT. With 4 bases removed from V and 4 bases from J, the gap between germline ends came to 17 bases. This CDR3 has 16 residues. CDR3 amino acids: CASSVLPPGQGNTIYF. The CDR3 nucleotides are TGTGCCAGCAGTGTCCTTCCTCCGGGACAAGGAAACACCATATATTTT.

The genes are TRBV5-1 and TRBJ1-3, with 9 bases lining up with TRBD1. Germline V gene sequence: CDR1 SGHRS, CDR2 YFSETQ. The J segment lost 4 bases and the V segment lost 4 bases, leaving 12 bases of the junction unmatched. The length of the CDR3 is 17 residues. This CDR3 reads CASSLEPGQGRGNTIYF. DNA for the CDR3: TGCGCCAGCAGCCTGGAACCGGGACAGGGAAGGGGAAACACCATATATTTT.

This chain uses TRBV28 with TRBJ2-5; 9 bases fit TRBD1. J gave up 1 base and V 2 bases, and 2 bases lay outside the gene matches. CDR1 and CDR2 from the germline V gene are MDHEN and SYDVKM. The CDR3 covers 15 residues. The CDR3 here is CASSLGTGPQETQYF. CDR3 nucleotides: TGTGCCAGCAGTTTAGGGACAGGGCCCCAAGAGACCCAGTACTTC.

The chain is built from TRBV28 and TRBJ1-5; 11 nucleotides align to TRBD1. The J segment lost 4 bases and the V segment lost 5 bases, leaving 7 bases of the junction unmatched. The CDR3 is 16 amino acids. The germline V gene has CDR1 MDHEN and CDR2 SYDVKM. The CDR3 here is CASSPGQGARNQPQHF. In DNA form, the CDR3 reads TGTGCCAGCAGTCCCGGACAGGGGGCAAGAAATCAGCCCCAGCATTTT.

The rearrangement links TRBV5-1 to TRBJ2-2, with TRBD1 matching over 9 bases. Germline CDR1 is SGHRS and CDR2 is YFSETQ. The CDR3 is made up of 16 amino acids. J gave up 1 base and V 2 bases, and 3 bases lay outside the gene matches. CDR3 DNA: TGCGCCAGCAGCTTTGGGACAGGGATGAACACCGGGGAGCTGTTTTTT. It is translated as CASSFGTGMNTGELFF. The whole variable domain, remainder taken from reference TRBV5-1 and TRBJ2-2, is KAGVTQTPRYLIKTRGQQVTLSCSPISGHRSVSWYQQTPGQGLQFLFEYFSETQRNKGNFPGRFSGRQFSNSRSEMNVSTLELGDSALYLCASSFGTGMNTGELFFGEGSRLTVL.

In DNA form, the CDR3 reads TGTGCCAGCAGTGAAAGTCCCGGCGGGGGGGCGATGGAGACCCAGTACTTC. It codes for CASSESPGGGAMETQYF. The chain has TRBV6-1 and TRBJ2-5, with 9 bases matching TRBD2. Germline lookup yields CDR1 MNHNS and CDR2 SASEGT. The ends lost 2 bases at V and 5 bases at J; junction bases unmatched: 12. The CDR3 has 17 amino acids.

The chain uses TRBV2 and TRBJ2-3; D is uncertain. The CDR3 runs to 10 residues. Germline V CDR1 and CDR2: SNHLY, FYNNEI. CDR3 sequence: CSRSTRTQYF. The CDR3 DNA follows: TGTTCCCGGTCAACCCGTACGCAGTATTTT.

The V gene is TRBV28, the J gene TRBJ1-6; perhaps TRBD1 as D (5 bases). Germline V lookup: CDR1 MDHEN, CDR2 SYDVKM. The CDR3 has 15 residues. Between the trimmed V and J ends, which lost 4 bases and 11 bases, there was a span of 18 bases. CDR3 sequence (DNA): TGTGCCAGCAGTTCCCCGTCAGGGAATCGTCCACCCCTCCACTTT. Translated: CASSSPSGNRPPLHF.

The rearrangement uses TRBV6-5 and TRBJ1-6, with D hard to call. The germline CDR1 and CDR2 sequences are MNHEY and SVGAGI. The CDR3 consists of 11 residues. Trimming left V 8 bases short and J 10 bases short, with 9 bases between. The CDR3 here is CASGDGSPLHF. The DNA for the CDR3 is TGTGCCAGCGGAGATGGATCACCCCTCCACTTT.

J is TRBJ2-3 and V is TRBV5-4, with 9 bases aligning to TRBD1. CDR3 length equals 14 residues. Germline V CDR1 and CDR2: SGHNT, YYREEE (reference sequence). Losses at the gene ends were 7 bases for V and 1 base for J; bases not matched to a gene: 4. CDR3 amino acids: CASSRDRGTDTQYF. The CDR3 DNA reads as TGTGCCAGCTCCAGGGACAGGGGCACAGATACGCAGTATTTT. The complete variable domain, with remaining parts taken from reference TRBV5-4 and TRBJ2-3, reads ETGVTQSPTHLIKTRGQQVTLRCSSQSGHNTVSWYQQALGQGPQFIFQYYREEENGRGNFPPRFSGLQFPNYSSELNVNALELDDSALYLCASSRDRGTDTQYFGPGTRLTVL.

The chain recombines TRBV19 with TRBJ1-4, with D uncertain. The CDR3 totals 15 residues. CDR1 is LNHDA and CDR2 is SQIVND in the germline V gene (reference sequence). The V gene lost 8 bases and the J gene lost 4 bases, with 17 bases spanning the gap. DNA of the CDR3: TGTGCCAGTCGGCCGACGACAAAACTTAATGAAAAACTGTTTTTT. Its protein product is CASRPTTKLNEKLFF.

The V call is TRBV15, the J call TRBJ2-7; D possibly corresponds to TRBD1 (6 bases). The CDR3 length is 14 residues. V was shortened by 6 bases and J by 5 bases, with 17 bases between the two germline ends. Germline V lookup: CDR1 LNHNV, CDR2 YYDKDF (reference sequence). The CDR3 protein is CATSTGTFRDEQYF. The CDR3 DNA follows: TGTGCCACCAGTACAGGGACGTTCCGCGACGAGCAGTACTTC.

V is TRBV6-5 and J is TRBJ1-1; D uncertain. The CDR3 sequence is 14 residues long. The germline CDR1 and CDR2 sequences are MNHEY and SVGAGI. Trimming took 4 bases from V and 8 from J, leaving 17 bases between them. CDR3 nucleotides: TGTGCCAGCAGTTTTCGGACGGAGGGTGTAGAAGCTTTCTTT. As protein: CASSFRTEGVEAFF.

This rearrangement joins TRBV12-5 to TRBJ2-5, with 12 positions matching TRBD1. The CDR3 consists of 18 residues. The ends lost 5 bases at V and 4 bases at J; junction bases unmatched: 14. Per the germline V gene, CDR1 is LGHNT and CDR2 is FRNRAP. The CDR3 region is CASGAGKTGTGGVETQYF. The DNA for the CDR3 is TGTGCTAGTGGTGCCGGCAAAACCGGGACAGGGGGCGTAGAGACCCAGTACTTC.

The chain couples TRBV5-6 to TRBJ2-7; 7 nucleotides line up with TRBD2. Germline assignment: CDR1 SGHDT and CDR2 YYEEEE. The CDR3 length is 14 residues. The V segment lost 6 bases and the J segment 1 base; nucleotides outside the gene matches: 7. In nucleotides, the CDR3 is TGTGCCAGCAACACGTGGGGGGGGTCCTACGAGCAGTACTTC. Protein: CASNTWGGSYEQYF. Filled out from reference TRBV5-6 and TRBJ2-7, the complete variable domain reads DAGVTQSPTHLIKTRGQQVTLRCSPKSGHDTVSWYQQALGQGPQFIFQYYEEEERQRGNFPDRFSGHQFPNYSSELNVNALLLGDSALYLCASNTWGGSYEQYFGPGTRLTVT.

This clone was seen more than once but under ten times. The rearrangement links TRBV29-1 to TRBJ1-5; a weak D match, TRBD1 (5 bases). This CDR3 is 14 amino acids long. The ends were cut back, 6 bases at V and 5 bases at J, with 17 bases in the middle. CDR1 SQVTM and CDR2 ANQGSEA come from the germline V gene. CDR3 bases: TGCAGCGTGGCGACAGCGACGGGTGATCAGCCCCAGCATTTT. It translates to CSVATATGDQPQHF.

The V gene is TRBV19, the J gene TRBJ2-3; 9 nucleotides agree with TRBD1. The germline V gene has CDR1 LNHDA and CDR2 SQIVND (reference sequence). The CDR3 runs 16 residues. The V gene end was trimmed by 3 bases and the J gene end by 6 bases; junction bases not matched to a gene: 10. The CDR3 loop reads CASSMVTGGRSDTQYF. Here the CDR3 DNA reads TGTGCCAGTAGTATGGTAACAGGGGGCAGGAGCGATACGCAGTATTTT.

This chain uses TRBV10-3 with TRBJ1-1; 8 bases match TRBD1. CDR1 is ENHRY, CDR2 SYGVKD, per germline. The CDR3 extends over 15 amino acids. V shed 5 bases and J 1 base; nucleotides not matched to a gene: 6. CDR3 region: CAISQIQGGNTEAFF. The CDR3 DNA sequence: TGTGCCATCAGTCAAATACAGGGGGGGAACACTGAAGCTTTCTTT.

This clone was seen once. This chain connects TRBV2 to TRBJ2-2; 9 nucleotides agree with TRBD2. This CDR3 has 15 residues. Germline trimming cut 7 bases from V and 6 bases from J; bases unmatched to any gene: 9. The germline V gene encodes CDR1 SNHLY and CDR2 FYNNEI. DNA of the CDR3: TGTGCCAGCAACGGGGCCGCGGGGGGGCCCGGGGAGCTGTTTTTT. This encodes CASNGAAGGPGELFF.

This sequence joins TRBV7-9 and TRBJ2-5, with a possible D match to TRBD1 (6 bases). The V end was cut by 3 bases, the J end by 3 bases, with 17 bases between. Germline V gives CDR1 SEHNR, CDR2 FQNEAQ (reference sequence). The CDR3 runs to 16 residues. The CDR3 reads CASSFAGVATKETQYF. For the CDR3, the DNA is TGTGCCAGCAGCTTCGCAGGGGTCGCTACAAAAGAGACCCAGTACTTC.

The DNA for the CDR3 is TGTGCCAGCACCCAGGCCCCTGAAGCTTTCTTT. Its protein product is CASTQAPEAFF. This chain uses TRBV28 with TRBJ1-1; D call uncertain. The germline gives CDR1 MDHEN, CDR2 SYDVKM. This CDR3 region has 11 residues. V was shortened by 7 bases and J by 6 bases, with 9 bases between the two germline ends.

CDR3 protein: CASSQVVGVTGYTF. DNA of the CDR3: TGTGCCAGCAGCCAAGTGGTAGGGGTGACAGGCTACACCTTC. The chain has TRBV3-1 (or the pseudogene TRBV3-2) and TRBJ1-2, with D possibly TRBD1 on 5 matching bases. CDR3 length: 14 residues. Germline V gene sequence: CDR1 LGHDT, CDR2 YNNKEL (reference sequence). Between the trimmed V and J ends, which lost 1 base and 8 bases, there was a span of 14 bases.

V and J are TRBV28 and TRBJ1-2; tentatively, D is TRBD1 (5 bases). The germline gives CDR1 MDHEN, CDR2 SYDVKM. The CDR3 runs 17 residues. Trimming cost V 2 bases and J 8 bases, with 24 bases left between them. Here the CDR3 reads CASSLPNSRVPLEGYTF. The CDR3 bases are TGTGCCAGCAGTTTACCGAACTCCAGGGTCCCCTTGGAAGGCTACACCTTC.

The chain recombines TRBV6-4 with TRBJ1-6; possible D gene TRBD1, 5 bases. Germline CDR1 reads MRHNA; CDR2 reads SNTAGT. The V and J ends lost 3 bases and 4 bases respectively, with 10 bases between them. The length of the CDR3 is 15 residues. The CDR3 DNA is TGTGCCAGCAGTGAAACCGACAGATATAATTCACCCCTCCACTTT. Amino acids: CASSETDRYNSPLHF.

In DNA form, the CDR3 reads TGTGCCAGCAGTCCGACAGGGTTCGGTAACACTGAAGCTTTCTTT. Its translation is CASSPTGFGNTEAFF. The V call is TRBV28, the J call TRBJ1-1; 7 bases line up with TRBD1. J gave up 2 bases and V 5 bases, and 8 bases lay outside the gene matches. Germline CDR1 reads MDHEN; CDR2 reads SYDVKM. The CDR3 length is 15 residues.

The chain links TRBV13 to TRBJ1-1; a weak D match, TRBD1 (5 bases). The CDR3 covers 15 residues. Germline values: CDR1 PRHDT, CDR2 FYEKMQ (reference sequence). Trimming removed 5 bases at V and 3 bases at J, with 16 bases between. CDR3 amino acids: CASSLLRGGDTEAFF. The CDR3 DNA sequence: TGTGCCAGCAGCCTACTCCGGGGAGGGGACACTGAAGCTTTCTTT.